Below, one T cell receptor (beta chain) is given with its context. Original data processing: Estimation of nucleated cell counts relied on the amplification of reference gene primers. Measured with immunoSEQ multiplex PCR; TCRdb has only the in-frame clones, and not every one. D and trimming come from the DNA, and the V and J calls and clone size come from that table. The profile shows approximately 80,000 clones, approximately 76% of them singletons. This sample was taken from a study of blood T cell repertoires in COVID-19. Study-level information: The analysed material was cDNA or gDNA that came from T cells, B-cell-depleted T cells, or PBMCs.

The J segment lost 4 bases and the V segment lost 8 bases, leaving 4 bases of the junction unmatched. The CDR3 length is 16 residues. In germline, CDR1 is ENHRY, CDR2 SYGVKD. The specimen sequenced was peripheral blood. This receptor was obtained from a man between 70 and 80 years old with active or convalescent COVID-19. The chain recombines TRBV10-3 with TRBJ2-2, with TRBD2 identical over 16 bases. The DNA of the CDR3 is TGTGCCATCTACGGGACTAGCGGGGGGGCCACCGGGGAGCTGTTTTTT. This codes for CAIYGTSGGATGELFF.